Presented here are 26 T cell receptor beta chains from one specimen sequenced in a study of human T cells and chemical hapten exposure. TCRdb ran MiXCR on the RACE reads and lists one entry per CDR3 protein. In the table there are about 250,000 distinct CDR3 sequences, about 7.7% of which are singletons. Stated time point: pre-sensitization, week 0. Noted treatment: therapeutic diphenylcyclopropenone sensitization with weekly scalp DPC. The sequences come from whole blood, collected in connection with sensitization to the hapten diphenylcyclopropenone (DPC). These receptors all come from a man younger than 30 with alopecia areata. Some clones in this sample may be carry-over from other donors' samples.

This clonotype was seen more than once but under ten times. The gene calls are TRBV19 and TRBJ2-1; tentatively, D is TRBD2 (5 bases). Germline CDR1 LNHDA, CDR2 SQIVND (reference sequence). CDR3 length: 11 residues. The V end was cut by 4 bases, the J end by 10 bases, with 8 bases between. The CDR3 sequence is CASSSGLEQFF. The CDR3 nucleotides read TGTGCCAGTAGTAGCGGGTTAGAGCAGTTCTTC.

This clonotype was counted between two and nine times. This chain uses TRBV6-5 with TRBJ1-1; no definite D call. The CDR3 consists of 13 residues. Per the germline V gene, CDR1 is MNHEY and CDR2 is SVGAGI. The V and J ends lost 5 bases and 1 base respectively, with 8 bases between them. The CDR3 DNA is TGTGCCAGCAGTGAGGACCCGAACACTGAAGCTTTCTTT. It translates to CASSEDPNTEAFF.

This clonotype was observed a few times. The CDR3 coding sequence is TGCAGCGTTAATAGGGACTTGGGGATTAGCACAGATACGCAGTATTTT. Its translation: CSVNRDLGISTDTQYF. The chain links TRBV29-1 to TRBJ2-3, with TRBD2 as a possible D gene (6 bases). The germline gives CDR1 SQVTM, CDR2 ANQGSEA. Between the trimmed V and J ends, which lost 5 bases and 0 bases, there was a span of 18 bases. This CDR3 has 16 residues.

The chain combines TRBV4-3 with TRBJ2-4; the match to TRBD1 covers 7 bases. Trimming removed 0 bases from V and 6 bases from J; junction bases left unmatched: 5. Germline lookup yields CDR1 LGHNA and CDR2 YSLEER. The CDR3 length is 15 residues. CDR3 sequence (DNA): TGCGCCAGCAGCCAAGATAAGACAGGGCGAAACATTCAGTACTTC. This codes for CASSQDKTGRNIQYF.

There are many counts of this clonotype. V and J are TRBV9 and TRBJ2-3; 11 positions match TRBD2. V shed 3 bases, J shed 5 bases, and the junction held 11 bases outside the gene matches. Germline CDR1 is SGDLS and CDR2 is YYNGEE. CDR3 size: 17 residues. The CDR3, as DNA: TGTGCCAGCAGCGCGACTCGACTAGCGGGATTCGTAGATACGCAGTATTTT. Translated: CASSATRLAGFVDTQYF.

This clonotype was seen repeatedly, ten times or more. This CDR3 reads CASSQDSNNEQFF. Written as DNA, the CDR3 is TGTGCCAGCAGCCAGGACTCAAATAATGAGCAGTTCTTC. The rearrangement uses TRBV4-2 and TRBJ2-1; D may be TRBD2 (5 bases). Germline-derived CDR1 and CDR2 are LGHNA and YNFKEQ. The CDR3 extends over 13 amino acids. V was pared by 3 bases and J by 7 bases, with 10 bases between.

The chain couples TRBV7-2 to TRBJ2-3; D remains ambiguous. The V gene's germline CDR1 is SGHTA and CDR2 FQGNSA. The V and J ends lost 6 bases and 7 bases respectively, with 20 bases between them. The CDR3 is made up of 15 amino acids. CDR3 region: CASSSRHNRYNTQYF. CDR3 nucleotides: TGTGCCAGCAGTTCCCGTCATAATCGCTATAATACGCAGTATTTT.

This chain connects TRBV5-1 to TRBJ1-4, with TRBD1 as a possible D gene (6 bases). Between the trimmed V and J ends, which lost 4 bases and 8 bases, there was a span of 12 bases. The CDR3 sequence is 13 residues long. Germline CDR1 SGHRS, CDR2 YFSETQ. CDR3 protein: CASSPGHEEKLFF. DNA for the CDR3: TGCGCCAGCAGCCCGGGACATGAGGAAAAACTGTTTTTT.

This clonotype was seen a few times. The chain is built from TRBV7-9 and TRBJ1-6; D remains unclear. V was clipped by 5 bases and J by 1 base, with 21 bases between them. CDR1 and CDR2 (germline): SEHNR, FQNEAQ (reference sequence). The CDR3 is made up of 19 amino acids. The CDR3 DNA sequence: TGTGCCAGCAGCCCCGGTGTGGTTTGGGGTTGGTCCTATAATTCACCCCTCCACTTT. Protein sequence: CASSPGVVWGWSYNSPLHF.

A few counts support this clonotype. This rearrangement joins TRBV7-3 to TRBJ1-1; no reliable D call. Germline CDR1 and CDR2: SGHTA and FQGTGA. V shed 6 bases and J shed 0 bases, with 8 bases lying between them. CDR3 length: 13 residues. The CDR3 bases are TGTGCCAGCAGACGAGCTATGAACACTGAAGCTTTCTTT. It specifies CASRRAMNTEAFF.

The chain carries TRBV10-1 and TRBJ2-2; D gene ambiguous. The CDR3 sequence is 14 residues long. Germline lookup yields CDR1 WNHNN and CDR2 SYGVQD (reference sequence). V lost 3 bases and J 3 bases, leaving 8 bases between the germline ends. CDR3 protein: CASSDSEYTGELFF. CDR3 sequence (DNA): TGCGCCAGCAGTGATTCGGAATACACCGGGGAGCTGTTTTTT.

In its sample, this clonotype was seen a few times. V gene TRBV6-4 combines with J gene TRBJ2-1; 7 positions match TRBD1. V lost 2 bases and J lost 6; bases outside the gene matches: 7. There are 15 residues in the CDR3. CDR1 is MRHNA and CDR2 is SNTAGT in the germline V gene. The CDR3 DNA reads as TGTGCCAGCAGTGACGACGACAGGGTCCCCAATGAGCAGTTCTTC. Protein product: CASSDDDRVPNEQFF.

This clonotype was seen at least ten times. V and J are TRBV29-1 and TRBJ2-3, with 7 nucleotides matching TRBD2. CDR3 size: 13 residues. Germline V CDR1 and CDR2: SQVTM, ANQGSEA. V lost 1 base, J lost 5 bases, and 3 bases stayed unmatched. The CDR3 bases are TGCAGCGTTGAAGGGGAGGGCAGAGATACGCAGTATTTT. As protein: CSVEGEGRDTQYF.

This clonotype was seen only a few times. The chain is built from TRBV4-1 and TRBJ2-1, with D unresolved. The germline V gene has CDR1 MGHRA and CDR2 YSYEKL. Trimming stripped 4 bases from V and 2 bases from J, with 27 bases between. This CDR3 contains 20 residues. Here the CDR3 DNA reads TGCGCCAGCAGCCGAAGACTCAATCTGGCGTCGCCTGTTCCCTACAATGAGCAGTTCTTC. It is translated as CASSRRLNLASPVPYNEQFF.

Comments on this clonotype: A read error may be the cause here, since a much bigger clone is one base away. V usage is TRBV7-9 and J usage is TRBJ1-2; no clear D. Germline assignment: CDR1 SEHNR and CDR2 FQNEAQ (reference sequence). The CDR3 has 12 residues. This CDR3 reads CASNLNSYGYTF. CDR3 coding DNA: TGTGCCAGCAACTTAAACAGCTATGGCTACACCTTC.

The gene calls are TRBV6-6 and TRBJ1-1; possible D gene TRBD1, 5 bases. The CDR3 totals 17 residues. Trimming shortened V by 0 bases and J by 5 bases, and 19 bases separated the two germline ends. CDR1 is MNHNY and CDR2 is SVGAGI in the germline V gene (reference sequence). The CDR3 loop reads CASSYSKYGTAGTEAFF. The CDR3 DNA follows: TGTGCCAGCAGTTACTCGAAATACGGGACGGCGGGAACTGAAGCTTTCTTT.

This clonotype was seen only a few times. The chain combines TRBV6-6 with TRBJ2-2, with D perhaps TRBD2 (7 bases). Per germline, CDR1 MNHNY and CDR2 SVGAGI (reference sequence). The CDR3 spans 16 residues. Trimming stripped 1 base from V and 3 bases from J, with 12 bases between. The CDR3 nucleotides read TGTGCCAGCAGTTACTTTGGGGGGGCGGACACCGGGGAGCTGTTTTTT. Protein product: CASSYFGGADTGELFF.

The chain joins TRBV7-9 to TRBJ2-1; 10 bases are a match to TRBD1. This CDR3 contains 14 residues. Losses at the gene ends were 2 bases for V and 10 bases for J; bases not matched to a gene: 5. Germline values: CDR1 SEHNR, CDR2 FQNEAQ (reference sequence). The CDR3 is CASSLSGTGAEQFF. In nucleotides, the CDR3 is TGTGCCAGCAGCTTATCCGGGACAGGGGCCGAGCAGTTCTTC.

The gene calls are TRBV28 and TRBJ1-5; D remains ambiguous. The V gene's germline CDR1 is MDHEN and CDR2 SYDVKM. Between the trimmed V and J ends, which lost 10 bases and 5 bases, there was a span of 12 bases. The length of the CDR3 is 12 residues. This CDR3 is CATGPRHQPQHF. The CDR3, as DNA: TGTGCCACCGGACCGCGCCATCAGCCCCAGCATTTT.

This clonotype was counted only a few times. This chain links TRBV11-1 with TRBJ2-5; D not resolved. Trimming left V 8 bases short and J 5 bases short, with 9 bases between. This CDR3 is 11 amino acids long. CDR1 SGHAT and CDR2 FQDESV come from the germline V gene (reference sequence). CDR3 DNA: TGTGCCAGCGGATACCGGGAGACCCAGTACTTC. Amino acid sequence: CASGYRETQYF.

The chain has TRBV6-5 and TRBJ2-4, with TRBD1 as a possible D gene (6 bases). Germline V lookup: CDR1 MNHEY, CDR2 SVGAGI. The ends were cut back, 2 bases at V and 1 base at J, with 6 bases in the middle. The CDR3 has 14 amino acids. The chain's CDR3 is CASSYRGAKNIQYF. DNA for the CDR3: TGTGCCAGCAGTTACAGGGGGGCCAAAAACATTCAGTACTTC.

This clonotype turned up a few times. The rearrangement joins TRBV2 to TRBJ2-1; TRBD1 matches 10 bases. Germline assignment: CDR1 SNHLY and CDR2 FYNNEI. This CDR3 spans 14 amino acids. V shed 6 bases, J shed 8 bases, and the junction held 7 bases outside the gene matches. The CDR3 DNA reads as TGTGCCAGCAGAGCGGGACAGGGGTCCCATGAGCAGTTCTTC. It is translated as CASRAGQGSHEQFF.

This clonotype was detected ten times or more. The CDR3 coding sequence is TGCAGTGCTACCCTTCCTCCCCTAGGCTACACCTTC. It translates to CSATLPPLGYTF. This chain connects TRBV20-1 to TRBJ1-2; no clear D gene. The germline CDR1 and CDR2 sequences are DFQATT and SNEGSKA (reference sequence). This CDR3 is built from 12 residues. The V gene lost 4 bases and the J gene lost 8 bases, with 14 bases spanning the gap.

This clonotype appeared many times. The J gene is TRBJ2-7, the V gene TRBV6-2 or TRBV6-3; 8 bases match TRBD1. This CDR3 comprises 14 residues. The ends lost 4 bases at V and 1 base at J; junction bases unmatched: 3. From germline, CDR1 is MNHEY and CDR2 SVGEGT. The CDR3 protein is CASSSRDRSYEQYF. For the CDR3, the DNA is TGTGCCAGCAGTTCCCGGGACAGGTCCTACGAGCAGTACTTC.

This clonotype was seen at least ten times. This chain links TRBV5-5 with TRBJ2-7, with D perhaps TRBD1 or TRBD2 (6 bases each). The CDR3 is 14 residues long. CDR1 is SGHKS, CDR2 YYEKEE, per germline (reference sequence). Trimming removed 1 base at V and 0 bases at J, with 8 bases between. For the CDR3, the DNA is TGTGCCAGCAGCTTGAGGGGGGCCTCCTACGAGCAGTACGTC. This sequence encodes CASSLRGASYEQYV.

This clonotype was detected only a few times. V usage is TRBV4-3 and J usage is TRBJ2-2, with D possibly being TRBD1 (6 bases). This CDR3 is built from 16 residues. Per the germline V gene, CDR1 is LGHNA and CDR2 is YSLEER. Trimming left V 3 bases short and J 4 bases short, with 15 bases between. CDR3 region: CASSQDRDKLTGELFF. The CDR3 nucleotides are TGCGCCAGCAGCCAGGATCGGGACAAGCTCACCGGGGAGCTGTTTTTT.